This passage covers 28 T cell receptor beta chains from one sample sequenced in a study of T cells in Graves' hyperthyroidism and ophthalmopathy. Amplification targeted TCR beta CDR3 regions from RNA transcripts. TCR CDR3 regions were first amplified by RT-PCR with HTBI primers. A single record per CDR3 protein comes from TCRdb applying MiXCR to the multiplex PCR reads. This table holds 700,000 or so distinct CDR3 sequences, 15% to 20% found once. Specimen: blood. The source is a man between 18 and 29 years old with Graves' hyperthyroidism.

The CDR3 sequence: CASSLGPLSTEAFF. DNA of the CDR3: TGCGCCAGCAGCTTGGGACCGTTGAGCACTGAAGCTTTCTTT. J is TRBJ1-1 and V is TRBV5-1; D uncertain. The V gene's germline CDR1 is SGHRS and CDR2 YFSETQ. The CDR3 is made up of 14 amino acids. V lost 0 bases and J lost 4, with 10 bases in between.

This clonotype showed up many times. The rearrangement joins TRBV3-1 to TRBJ2-5, with D tentatively TRBD1 or TRBD2 (5 bases each). This CDR3 is built from 14 residues. The germline V and J ends were trimmed by 0 bases and 7 bases, with 12 bases remaining between them. Germline lookup yields CDR1 LGHDT and CDR2 YNNKEL (reference sequence). The CDR3 DNA sequence: TGTGCCAGCAGCCAAGATGTGGGGGATGGGACCCAGTACTTC. Translation: CASSQDVGDGTQYF.

This clonotype has a count of ten or more. The V call is TRBV28, the J call TRBJ2-7; perhaps TRBD2 as D (6 bases). This CDR3 contains 15 residues. V lost 2 bases and J lost 0, with 11 bases in between. Per germline, CDR1 MDHEN and CDR2 SYDVKM. CDR3 nucleotides: TGTGCCAGCAGTTTAAAAGCGGGCCTCTCCTACGAGCAGTACTTC. It yields the protein CASSLKAGLSYEQYF. Based on the CDR3 plus reference TRBV28 and TRBJ2-7, the full variable domain is DVKVTQSSRYLVKRTGEKVFLECVQDMDHENMFWYRQDPGLGLRLIYFSYDVKMKEKGDIPEGYSVSREKKERFSLILESASTNQTSMYLCASSLKAGLSYEQYFGPGTRLTVT.

This clonotype was counted between two and nine times. This chain joins TRBV10-3 and TRBJ1-1, with TRBD1 matching 9 bases. CDR1 and CDR2 (germline): ENHRY, SYGVKD. This CDR3 is built from 12 residues. Germline trimming cut 5 bases from V and 8 bases from J; bases unmatched to any gene: 3. The CDR3 loop reads CAISTGQGEAFF. Written as DNA, the CDR3 is TGTGCCATCAGTACTGGACAGGGGGAAGCTTTCTTT.

This clonotype appeared many times. This chain connects TRBV12-3 or TRBV12-4 to TRBJ2-5; 8 bases match TRBD2. V dropped 10 bases and J dropped 5; count of bases not matched to a gene: 9. The length of the CDR3 is 13 residues. In DNA form, the CDR3 reads TGTGCCACTAGCCTCTCGGGAGGGGAGACCCAGTACTTC. It specifies CATSLSGGETQYF.

This clonotype occurred many times. J is TRBJ2-1 and V is TRBV12-3 or TRBV12-4; D unclear. The CDR3 has 12 amino acids. The V gene lost 7 bases and the J gene lost 8 bases, with 12 bases spanning the gap. Written as DNA, the CDR3 is TGTGCCAGCAAAGGTATCGACGATGAGCAGTTCTTC. This sequence encodes CASKGIDDEQFF.

This clonotype was counted only a few times. The V gene is TRBV28, the J gene TRBJ2-1; D unclear. The CDR3 has 13 residues. V was pared by 6 bases and J by 6 bases, with 12 bases between. CDR1 and CDR2 (germline): MDHEN, SYDVKM. The chain's CDR3 is CASSFHIANEQFF. CDR3 nucleotide sequence: TGTGCCAGCAGCTTCCATATAGCCAATGAGCAGTTCTTC.

At least ten counts were recorded for this clonotype. The V gene is TRBV2, the J gene TRBJ2-7; TRBD2 aligns across 7 bases. Germline lookup yields CDR1 SNHLY and CDR2 FYNNEI. This CDR3 spans 16 amino acids. After removal of 0 bases from V and 4 bases from J, the junction contained 9 bases not matched to a gene. Here the CDR3 reads CASSEARPGRGYEQYF. The DNA of the CDR3 is TGTGCCAGCAGTGAAGCGCGTCCAGGGCGGGGGTACGAGCAGTACTTC.

This clonotype occurred a few times. The chain links TRBV20-1 to TRBJ2-7; possible D gene TRBD1, 5 bases. The CDR3 is 13 residues long. The germline CDR1 and CDR2 sequences are DFQATT and SNEGSKA (reference sequence). V lost 1 base and J lost 3, with 10 bases in between. CDR3 sequence: CSARGTRFYEQYF. In DNA form, the CDR3 reads TGCAGTGCTAGAGGGACACGGTTCTACGAGCAGTACTTC.

This clonotype has more than one count but fewer than ten. The junction and the germline gene differ at one end; a read error may be behind it. The genes are TRBV7-8 and TRBJ2-1; weak D call: TRBD1 (6 bases). This CDR3 spans 14 amino acids. The germline V gene encodes CDR1 SGHVS and CDR2 FQNEAQ. CDR3 nucleotides: TGTGCCAGCAGCTTAGTAGGGGGATACAATGGGCAGTTCTTC. It yields the protein CASSLVGGYNGQFF. Combining the CDR3 with reference TRBV7-8 and TRBJ2-1 gives the whole variable domain GAGVSQSPRYKVAKRGQDVALRCDPISGHVSLFWYQQALGQGPEFLTYFQNEAQLDKSGLPSDRFFAERPEGSVSTLKIQRTQQEDSAVYLCASSLVGGYNGQFFGPGTRLTVL.

This clonotype came up a few times. The gene calls are TRBV19 and TRBJ2-1, with D unclear. Germline V gene sequence: CDR1 LNHDA, CDR2 SQIVND (reference sequence). The V gene lost 10 bases and the J gene lost 0 bases, with 4 bases spanning the gap. The CDR3 extends over 11 amino acids. The DNA of the CDR3 is TGTGCCACCCGCTCCTACAATGAGCAGTTCTTC. This gives the protein CATRSYNEQFF. The complete variable domain, with remaining parts taken from reference TRBV19 and TRBJ2-1, reads DGGITQSPKYLFRKEGQNVTLSCEQNLNHDAMYWYRQDPGQGLRLIYYSQIVNDFQKGDIAEGYSVSREKKESFPLTVTSAQKNPTAFYLCATRSYNEQFFGPGTRLTVL.

The gene calls are TRBV6-2 or TRBV6-3 and TRBJ2-1, with 8 nucleotides matching TRBD2. The CDR3 consists of 16 residues. Per the germline V gene, CDR1 is MNHEY and CDR2 is SVGEGT. V dropped 5 bases and J dropped 6; count of bases not matched to a gene: 12. The CDR3 DNA is TGTGCCAGCAGTAGAGTCGCGGGGGGTGCCTGCAATGAGCAGTTCTTC. This encodes CASSRVAGGACNEQFF.

This clonotype was seen many times. The chain is built from TRBV29-1 and TRBJ2-3, with a tentative D call TRBD1 (6 bases). The CDR3 loop spans 15 amino acids. Between the trimmed V and J ends, which lost 3 bases and 0 bases, there was a span of 13 bases. Germline CDR1 reads SQVTM; CDR2 reads ANQGSEA. CDR3 coding DNA: TGCAGCGTTGAGTCAGGGGCCTATAGCACAGATACGCAGTATTTT. This gives the protein CSVESGAYSTDTQYF.

The rearrangement joins TRBV20-1 to TRBJ2-3; D is ambiguous. Germline assignment: CDR1 DFQATT and CDR2 SNEGSKA (reference sequence). This CDR3 is 15 amino acids long. V was cut by 0 bases and J by 5 bases, with 15 bases left in between. The CDR3 nucleotides are TGCAGTGCTAGAGATAAGGAAAAAGTGATAGATACGCAGTATTTT. It yields the protein CSARDKEKVIDTQYF.

The V and J genes are TRBV7-8 and TRBJ1-1; 10 bases fit TRBD1. CDR3 size: 14 residues. CDR1 is SGHVS and CDR2 is FQNEAQ in the germline V gene. J lost 6 bases, V lost 8 bases, and 9 bases had no gene match. The CDR3 region is CASDPTGGAAEAFF. Written as DNA, the CDR3 is TGTGCCAGCGATCCGACAGGGGGCGCCGCTGAAGCTTTCTTT.

In its sample, this clonotype was seen many times. CDR3 region: CASRRLGTDTEAFF. The DNA for the CDR3 is TGTGCCAGCAGAAGGCTAGGGACAGACACTGAAGCTTTCTTT. This chain uses TRBV7-3 with TRBJ1-1; 7 bases fit TRBD1. The CDR3 sequence is 14 residues long. Trimming cost V 6 bases and J 3 bases; bases outside gene matches: 7. CDR1 SGHTA and CDR2 FQGTGA come from the germline V gene.

This clonotype was observed a handful of times. This chain joins TRBV4-2 and TRBJ2-1; 9 bases align to TRBD2. CDR1 and CDR2 (germline): LGHNA, YNFKEQ. V trimming: 1 base; J trimming: 6 bases; junction bases outside the gene matches: 7. This CDR3 region has 16 residues. The CDR3 DNA follows: TGTGCCAGCAGCCAAGTGAAAGCGGGAGGAATCAATGAGCAGTTCTTC. Amino acid sequence: CASSQVKAGGINEQFF.

This chain uses TRBV12-3 or TRBV12-4 with TRBJ2-4, with D possibly TRBD1 on 6 matching bases. Trimming cost V 3 bases and J 9 bases, with 12 bases left between them. This CDR3 contains 13 residues. As DNA, the CDR3 is TGTGCCAGCAGTTTCTGGGGGCTTGGCATTCAGTACTTC. Its translation is CASSFWGLGIQYF.

This clonotype was seen at least ten times. The rearrangement joins TRBV29-1 to TRBJ2-3; 12 bases are shared with TRBD2. Losses at the gene ends were 1 base for V and 5 bases for J; bases not matched to a gene: 10. Germline CDR1 is SQVTM and CDR2 is ANQGSEA. This CDR3 has 17 amino acids. The CDR3 region is CSVEGPSGRARGDTQYF. Here the CDR3 DNA reads TGCAGCGTTGAAGGACCTAGCGGGAGGGCCAGGGGAGATACGCAGTATTTT.

This clonotype was detected only a few times. The chain has TRBV4-2 and TRBJ2-6, with 10 nucleotides matching TRBD1. V shed 4 bases and J 3 bases; nucleotides not matched to a gene: 6. This CDR3 has 17 amino acids. CDR1 and CDR2 (germline): LGHNA, YNFKEQ. CDR3 region: CASSPGQGGNGANVLTF. The CDR3 nucleotides are TGTGCCAGCAGCCCCGGACAGGGGGGAAATGGGGCCAACGTCCTGACTTTC.

Many counts were recorded for this clonotype. The chain joins TRBV28 to TRBJ2-7, with D possibly matching TRBD2 (6 bases). V lost 5 bases and J lost 2, with 19 bases in between. Germline CDR1 is MDHEN and CDR2 is SYDVKM. CDR3 length: 16 amino acids. CDR3 coding DNA: TGTGCCAGCAGTCCGCCGGGGACTTTTACTACCTACGAGCAGTACTTC. Its protein is CASSPPGTFTTYEQYF.

J is TRBJ2-3 and V is TRBV10-3; D perhaps matches TRBD2 (6 bases). The ends were cut back, 3 bases at V and 0 bases at J, with 10 bases in the middle. Germline-derived CDR1 and CDR2 are ENHRY and SYGVKD. The CDR3 is 15 amino acids. The CDR3 spells CAISDWDLSTDTQYF. The CDR3 region has the DNA TGTGCCATCAGTGATTGGGACTTAAGCACAGATACGCAGTATTTT.

This clonotype was seen at least ten times. The chain is built from TRBV7-3 and TRBJ2-1; 16 nucleotides match TRBD2. The CDR3 loop spans 15 amino acids. The V gene end was trimmed by 5 bases and the J gene end by 8 bases; junction bases not matched to a gene: 3. Germline V CDR1 and CDR2: SGHTA, FQGTGA. CDR3 region: CASSRGLAGGDEQFF. CDR3 sequence (DNA): TGTGCCAGCAGCCGGGGACTAGCGGGAGGGGATGAGCAGTTCTTC.

This clonotype was recorded many times. The genes are TRBV28 and TRBJ2-4; TRBD2 is a possible D gene (6 bases). CDR1 MDHEN and CDR2 SYDVKM come from the germline V gene. The CDR3 consists of 15 residues. Trimming stripped 10 bases from V and 0 bases from J, with 16 bases between. The CDR3, as DNA: TGTGCCACCTCTCCTGTGGGACTAGCCAAAAACATTCAGTACTTC. Residues: CATSPVGLAKNIQYF.

The chain has TRBV28 and TRBJ1-3; possibly TRBD1 for D (5 bases). Germline values: CDR1 MDHEN, CDR2 SYDVKM. The V end lost 5 bases, the J end lost 0 bases, and 20 bases lay between the germline ends. The CDR3 contains 18 residues. The CDR3 region has the DNA TGTGCCAGCAGTCCCGACAGCCCGACAGATTACTCTGGAAACACCATATATTTT. It specifies CASSPDSPTDYSGNTIYF.

V usage is TRBV28 and J usage is TRBJ2-1, with 12 nucleotides matching TRBD2. Germline CDR1 is MDHEN and CDR2 is SYDVKM. V gave up 1 base and J gave up 7 bases; unmatched junction bases: 8. CDR3 length: 17 amino acids. The CDR3 DNA is TGTGCCAGCAGTTTATTCCTCCGACTAGCGGGAGTAAATGAGCAGTTCTTC. This translates into CASSLFLRLAGVNEQFF.

This clonotype has at least ten counts. J is TRBJ2-7 and V is TRBV2; 13 nucleotides align to TRBD2. From germline, CDR1 is SNHLY and CDR2 FYNNEI. The CDR3 sequence is 16 residues long. V lost 4 bases to trimming and J lost 3 bases; unmatched junction nucleotides: 6. The CDR3 bases are TGTGCCAGCAGTGCCACTAGCGGGAGGGCCCTCTACGAGCAGTACTTC. Translating it yields CASSATSGRALYEQYF.

V usage is TRBV4-3 and J usage is TRBJ2-7, with D uncertain. This CDR3 contains 16 residues. The V gene's germline CDR1 is LGHNA and CDR2 YSLEER. V shed 0 bases and J shed 5 bases, with 17 bases lying between them. This chain's CDR3 is CASSQEVRPTSHEQYF. The CDR3 DNA reads TGCGCCAGCAGCCAAGAGGTCCGGCCCACTTCCCACGAGCAGTACTTC.